The 15 T cell receptor beta chains below were found in one sample sequenced in a study of cytomegalovirus exposure and HLA in healthy donors. The PCR contained 60 Vbeta and 13 Jbeta primers. Sequencing used immunoSEQ multiplex PCR; TCRdb keeps in-frame clones, though not all of them. In the table there are more than 90,000 clones, approximately 78% of which are singletons. The sequencing sample was made of PBMCs. These receptors were obtained from a woman aged 55-75 years in good health and CMV-seronegative.

J is TRBJ2-6 and V is TRBV5-1; D may be TRBD1 (5 bases). The V gene's germline CDR1 is SGHRS and CDR2 YFSETQ. V was pared by 1 base and J by 3 bases, with 11 bases between. The CDR3 is 16 residues long. CDR3: CASSLQGFDGANVLTF. Here the CDR3 DNA reads TGCGCCAGCAGCTTGCAGGGCTTCGATGGGGCCAACGTCCTGACTTTC. Full variable domain (outside the CDR3, taken from reference TRBV5-1 and TRBJ2-6): KAGVTQTPRYLIKTRGQQVTLSCSPISGHRSVSWYQQTPGQGLQFLFEYFSETQRNKGNFPGRFSGRQFSNSRSEMNVSTLELGDSALYLCASSLQGFDGANVLTFGAGSRLTVL.

The chain is built from TRBV6-1 and TRBJ1-5; TRBD1 matches 10 bases. The CDR3 length is 15 residues. Germline V CDR1 and CDR2: MNHNS, SASEGT. The J segment lost 5 bases and the V segment lost 5 bases, leaving 6 bases of the junction unmatched. CDR3: CASSRGQGSDQPQHF. In DNA, the CDR3 is TGTGCCAGCAGTAGGGGACAGGGGTCGGATCAGCCCCAGCATTTT.

The V call is TRBV10-1, the J call TRBJ1-1, with D hard to call. Germline-derived CDR1 and CDR2 are WNHNN and SYGVQD (reference sequence). Trimming removed 3 bases from V and 1 base from J, with 9 bases in between. The CDR3 is 14 amino acids. CDR3 in amino acids: CASSDGGSNTEAFF. The CDR3 DNA reads TGCGCCAGCAGTGACGGCGGGTCGAACACTGAAGCTTTCTTT.

V and J are TRBV29-1 and TRBJ2-3; no definite D call. This CDR3 has 11 residues. CDR1 and CDR2 (germline): SQVTM, ANQGSEA. Trimming took off 1 base at V and 4 bases at J, with 3 bases between the two ends. The CDR3 DNA is TGCAGCGTTGAAGTAGCAGATACGCAGTATTTT. Encoded protein: CSVEVADTQYF.

The chain couples TRBV6-5 to TRBJ1-1; D is possibly TRBD1 (6 bases). The CDR3 spans 14 residues. The germline CDR1 and CDR2 sequences are MNHEY and SVGAGI. V lost 6 bases and J lost 5, with 16 bases in between. DNA for the CDR3: TGTGCCAGCAGGGCACAGGGTATCGTTACTGAAGCTTTCTTT. Amino acids: CASRAQGIVTEAFF.

The V call is TRBV9, the J call TRBJ2-5; D is perhaps TRBD1 (6 bases). This CDR3 region has 15 residues. V was pared by 3 bases and J by 4 bases, with 16 bases between. Germline lookup yields CDR1 SGDLS and CDR2 YYNGEE. The CDR3 DNA sequence: TGTGCCAGCAGCGGCCCCTACAGGGTTGGAGAGACCCAGTACTTC. Its protein is CASSGPYRVGETQYF.

The V and J genes are TRBV9 and TRBJ1-6; TRBD1 aligns across 8 bases. This CDR3 has 14 amino acids. The germline V gene encodes CDR1 SGDLS and CDR2 YYNGEE. V shed 0 bases, J shed 9 bases, and the junction held 2 bases outside the gene matches. CDR3 DNA: TGTGCCAGCAGCGTAGTGGACAGGGCTTCACCCCTCCACTTT. It is translated as CASSVVDRASPLHF.

This clone appeared a few times. The rearrangement links TRBV11-2 to TRBJ2-7; D may be TRBD2 (5 bases). The V end was cut by 5 bases, the J end by 4 bases, with 21 bases between. The CDR3 is 16 amino acids. The germline CDR1 and CDR2 sequences are SGHAT and FQNNGV. This CDR3 reads CASSPLTERVWYEQYF. The DNA for the CDR3 is TGTGCCAGCAGCCCGCTGACTGAGAGGGTTTGGTACGAGCAGTACTTC.

The V and J genes are TRBV7-9 and TRBJ2-3; 11 bases fit TRBD2. V was clipped by 2 bases and J by 6 bases; unmatched bases: 7. Looked up from germline, CDR1 is SEHNR and CDR2 is FQNEAQ (reference sequence). The CDR3 totals 16 residues. The CDR3 loop reads CASSLFELAGVDTQYF. In nucleotides, the CDR3 is TGTGCCAGCAGCTTATTCGAACTAGCGGGAGTCGATACGCAGTATTTT.

CDR3 protein: CAGGGTESYGYTF. CDR3 in DNA: TGTGCCGGGGGCGGGACAGAGTCTTATGGCTACACCTTC. The V and J genes are TRBV7-9 and TRBJ1-2; 7 nucleotides align to TRBD1. V lost 11 bases and J lost 5; bases outside the gene matches: 11. CDR3 size: 13 residues. Germline CDR1 SEHNR, CDR2 FQNEAQ (reference sequence).

The chain employs TRBV19 and TRBJ1-1; 7 bases agree with TRBD1. The CDR3 extends over 14 amino acids. Germline trimming cut 2 bases from V and 3 bases from J; bases unmatched to any gene: 3. In germline, CDR1 is LNHDA, CDR2 SQIVND (reference sequence). The DNA for the CDR3 is TGTGCCAGTAGTATAAGTGGGACAGACACTGAAGCTTTCTTT. Encoded protein: CASSISGTDTEAFF.

The rearrangement joins TRBV10-3 to TRBJ1-5; no clear D gene. This CDR3 is built from 15 residues. With 0 bases removed from V and 1 base from J, the gap between germline ends came to 7 bases. From germline, CDR1 is ENHRY and CDR2 SYGVKD. The CDR3: CAISESESSNQPQHF. DNA for the CDR3: TGTGCCATCAGTGAGTCAGAGAGCAGCAATCAGCCCCAGCATTTT.

The chain has TRBV7-9 and TRBJ1-4; the match to TRBD1 covers 9 bases. The CDR3 contains 17 residues. V dropped 1 base and J dropped 0; count of bases not matched to a gene: 3. CDR1 SEHNR and CDR2 FQNEAQ come from the germline V gene (reference sequence). CDR3 sequence (DNA): TGTGCCAGCAGCTTAGTAACAGGGGGCTCAACTAATGAAAAACTGTTTTTT. Translating it yields CASSLVTGGSTNEKLFF.

This chain uses TRBV6-4 with TRBJ1-1; D not resolved. The CDR3 extends over 13 amino acids. Trimming removed 4 bases at V and 1 base at J, with 7 bases between. Looked up from germline, CDR1 is MRHNA and CDR2 is SNTAGT. CDR3 protein: CASSADSNTEAFF. CDR3 sequence (DNA): TGTGCCAGCAGTGCCGACTCGAACACTGAAGCTTTCTTT.

This sequence joins TRBV5-6 and TRBJ2-1, with 11 bases lining up with TRBD2. Per the germline V gene, CDR1 is SGHDT and CDR2 is YYEEEE. The CDR3 covers 19 residues. The V and J ends lost 0 bases and 0 bases, in that order; junction bases with no gene match: 8. The CDR3 region has the DNA TGTGCCAGCAGCTTGGTAAGACTAGCGGGATATTTCTCCTACAATGAGCAGTTCTTC. As protein: CASSLVRLAGYFSYNEQFF.